The subject of this entry is one TCR beta chain. The record originates from a study of blood T cell repertoires in COVID-19. Study background: The samples span acute and convalescent COVID-19 from the United States, Italy and Spain. Sources were T cells, B-cell-depleted T cells, or PBMCs; the material itself was cDNA or gDNA.

This CDR3 region has 13 residues. V gave up 3 bases and J gave up 4 bases, with 8 bases separating them. The V gene's germline CDR1 is KGHDR and CDR2 SFDVKD. In the source study's methods: Using reference gene primer amplification, nucleated cell counts were estimated. Sequencing was performed with immunoSEQ multiplex PCR; in TCRdb, only in-frame clones are kept and a portion is missing. The V and J calls and clone size were taken over from that table, and D and trimming were inferred from the DNA. This sample has roughly 200,000 clones, with approximately 90% found just once. The J gene is TRBJ2-5, the V gene TRBV24-1; possible D gene TRBD2, 6 bases. Specimen: peripheral blood. The receptor was isolated from a woman in her forties who had recovered from COVID-19. This chain's CDR3 is CATSDLGGETQYF. The CDR3 DNA sequence: TGTGCCACCAGTGATCTGGGGGGAGAGACCCAGTACTTC.